Listed below are T cell receptor beta chains from one sample, sequenced in a study of CD8 T cells in ankylosing spondylitis. TCRdb independently ran MiXCR on the 5' RACE reads; one entry per CDR3 protein. The data contain approximately 250,000 distinct CDR3 sequences, 8% to 11% of them singletons. Material for sequencing was blood, either unsorted or a sorted T cell fraction (not recorded which). The receptors were gathered from a male donor with ankylosing spondylitis or in good health (not recorded which). The CDR3 runs from the conserved cysteine through the conserved F or W. D genes are given only for firm matches. Clone size, where shown, is once, few, many, or a class for clones that have expanded.

V gene: TRBV7-9; clone size: few; J gene: TRBJ2-5; D gene: -; CDR3 DNA: TGTGCCAGCAGCGTCATAGACAGGGAGACCCAGTACTTC; CDR3 protein: CASSVIDRETQYF
V gene: TRBV5-1; clone size: few; J gene: TRBJ2-6; D gene: -; CDR3 DNA: TGCGCCAGCAGCTTGGCCCAGGGGAGCTCTGGGGCCAACGTCCTGACTTTC; CDR3 protein: CASSLAQGSSGANVLTF
V gene: TRBV5-1; clone size: many; J gene: TRBJ2-7; D gene: -; CDR3 DNA: TGCGCCAGCAGCATCGTTCCGGGACCCTACGAGCAGTACTTC; CDR3 protein: CASSIVPGPYEQYF
V gene: TRBV3-1; clone size: -; J gene: TRBJ2-7; D gene: -; CDR3 DNA: TGTGCCAGCAGCCCAAGAGGAGGGGGTTACGAGCAGTACTTC; CDR3 protein: CASSPRGGGYEQYF
V gene: TRBV21-1; clone size: many; J gene: TRBJ2-7; D gene: -; CDR3 DNA: TGTGCCAGCAGCAAGGCGGTCGGGGGCCCTGATTACGAGCAGTACTTC; CDR3 protein: CASSKAVGGPDYEQYF
V gene: TRBV30; clone size: few; J gene: TRBJ1-5; D gene: -; CDR3 DNA: TGTGCCTGGAGTGTAGGCGCGGGTCCCAATCAGCCCCAGCATTTT; CDR3 protein: CAWSVGAGPNQPQHF
V gene: TRBV19; clone size: few; J gene: TRBJ1-2; D gene: -; CDR3 DNA: TGTGCCAGTCTCCCGGATTTTACAGGGAATAAACCCTATGGCTACACCTTC; CDR3 protein: CASLPDFTGNKPYGYTF
V gene: TRBV5-1; clone size: -; J gene: TRBJ1-1; D gene: TRBD1; CDR3 DNA: TGCGCCAGCAGCTTGGGAATAAGGACAGGGAACACTGAAGCTTTCTTT; CDR3 protein: CASSLGIRTGNTEAFF
V gene: TRBV2; clone size: once; J gene: TRBJ1-1; D gene: -; CDR3 DNA: TGTGCCGGCAGTGAAGACGTTTGGCGTGCTTTCTTT; CDR3 protein: CAGSEDVWRAFF
V gene: TRBV11-2; clone size: many; J gene: TRBJ2-4; D gene: TRBD1; CDR3 DNA: TGTGCCAGCAGCTTAGACCCCAGGGGGGCCAAAAACATTCAGTACTTC; CDR3 protein: CASSLDPRGAKNIQYF
V gene: TRBV20-1; clone size: many; J gene: TRBJ2-1; D gene: TRBD2; CDR3 DNA: TGCAGTGCTAGAGAGGCTAGCGGGGTCAATGAGCAGTTCTTC; CDR3 protein: CSAREASGVNEQFF
V gene: TRBV11-3; clone size: -; J gene: TRBJ2-1; D gene: -; CDR3 DNA: TGTGCCAGCAGTTTTTCTACCGACAGGTCCCACAATGAGCAGTTCTTC; CDR3 protein: CASSFSTDRSHNEQFF
V gene: TRBV12-3/TRBV12-4; clone size: many; J gene: TRBJ1-2; D gene: -; CDR3 DNA: TGTGCCAGCACTCTCAGCAACAGACGCTATGGCTACACCTTC; CDR3 protein: CASTLSNRRYGYTF
V gene: TRBV5-1; clone size: many; J gene: TRBJ2-2; D gene: -; CDR3 DNA: TGCGCCAGCAGCTTCAGGGATCTTAACACCGGGGAGCTGTTTTTT; CDR3 protein: CASSFRDLNTGELFF
V gene: TRBV5-1; clone size: -; J gene: TRBJ2-5; D gene: -; CDR3 DNA: TGCGCCAGCAGCTTGGCCCCCCCAGAGACCCAGTACTTC; CDR3 protein: CASSLAPPETQYF
V gene: TRBV5-1; clone size: many; J gene: TRBJ2-5; D gene: TRBD1; CDR3 DNA: TGCGCCAGCAGCGTCACCGGGACAGGGGACCAAGAGACCCAGTACTTC; CDR3 protein: CASSVTGTGDQETQYF
V gene: TRBV10-3; clone size: many; J gene: TRBJ2-3; D gene: TRBD2; CDR3 DNA: TGTGCCATCAGAAGAGCGGGAGTCGGGGATACGCAGTATTTT; CDR3 protein: CAIRRAGVGDTQYF
V gene: TRBV19; clone size: -; J gene: TRBJ2-1; D gene: TRBD2; CDR3 DNA: TGTGCCAGTAGTCCTCCGGGACTAGCGGGGTACAATGAGCAGTTCTTC; CDR3 protein: CASSPPGLAGYNEQFF
V gene: TRBV20-1; clone size: many; J gene: TRBJ2-4; D gene: TRBD2; CDR3 DNA: TGCAGTGCACCCAGCGGGGGGTTGAAAAACATTCAGTACTTC; CDR3 protein: CSAPSGGLKNIQYF
V gene: TRBV30; clone size: many; J gene: TRBJ2-3; D gene: -; CDR3 DNA: TGTGCCTGGAGTGTATCCGGGTGGGCAGATACGCAGTATTTT; CDR3 protein: CAWSVSGWADTQYF
V gene: TRBV7-9; clone size: -; J gene: TRBJ1-1; D gene: -; CDR3 DNA: TGTGCCAGCAGCTACCGGGACGGAGTAGAAGCTTTCTTT; CDR3 protein: CASSYRDGVEAFF
V gene: TRBV7-7; clone size: few; J gene: TRBJ2-7; D gene: -; CDR3 DNA: TGTGCCAGCAGCTTAGCGCAGGGTAGCGGCTACGAGCAGTACTTC; CDR3 protein: CASSLAQGSGYEQYF
V gene: TRBV5-1; clone size: -; J gene: TRBJ1-1; D gene: -; CDR3 DNA: TGCACCAGCAGCGTCCAACAGGGAAACACTGAAGCTTTCTTT; CDR3 protein: CTSSVQQGNTEAFF
V gene: TRBV20-1; clone size: -; J gene: TRBJ2-5; D gene: -; CDR3 DNA: TGCAGTGCTTCCGAAAATCAGGAGGCCCAGTACTTC; CDR3 protein: CSASENQEAQYF
V gene: TRBV7-9; clone size: few; J gene: TRBJ1-1; D gene: -; CDR3 DNA: TGTGCCAGCAGCTTAGTGGGTAGCGCTTTCTTT; CDR3 protein: CASSLVGSAFF
V gene: TRBV5-1; clone size: many; J gene: TRBJ2-5; D gene: TRBD1; CDR3 DNA: TGCGCCACCAGACAGGGGGAGACCCAGTACTTC; CDR3 protein: CATRQGETQYF
V gene: TRBV5-1; clone size: many; J gene: TRBJ2-2; D gene: -; CDR3 DNA: TGCGCCAGCAGCTGGTCCAGTCCGGGCACCGGGGAGCTGTTTTTT; CDR3 protein: CASSWSSPGTGELFF
V gene: TRBV29-1; clone size: many; J gene: TRBJ2-2; D gene: -; CDR3 DNA: TGCAGCGTCCGCCCCACGAACACCGGGGAGCTGTTTTTT; CDR3 protein: CSVRPTNTGELFF
V gene: TRBV20-1; clone size: many; J gene: TRBJ1-1; D gene: TRBD1; CDR3 DNA: TGCAGTGCCGACCCCACGGGACAGTTAAATGAAGCTTTCTTT; CDR3 protein: CSADPTGQLNEAFF
V gene: TRBV4-1; clone size: many; J gene: TRBJ1-5; D gene: -; CDR3 DNA: TGCGCCAGCAGCCAAGATTGGGGGCTCGGTCAGCCCCAGCATTTT; CDR3 protein: CASSQDWGLGQPQHF
V gene: TRBV12-3/TRBV12-4; clone size: many; J gene: TRBJ2-6; D gene: -; CDR3 DNA: TGTGCCAGCACCTCTTCGGTTATCGGCTCTGGGGCCAACGTCCTGACTTTC; CDR3 protein: CASTSSVIGSGANVLTF
V gene: TRBV4-2; clone size: few; J gene: TRBJ2-5; D gene: -; CDR3 DNA: TGTGCCAGCAGCCACACGACAGGAGACCAAGAGACCCAGTACTTC; CDR3 protein: CASSHTTGDQETQYF
V gene: TRBV3-1; clone size: many; J gene: TRBJ1-2; D gene: -; CDR3 DNA: TGTGCCAGCAGCCTTAAGACAAATGGCTACACCTTC; CDR3 protein: CASSLKTNGYTF
V gene: TRBV7-2; clone size: -; J gene: TRBJ1-1; D gene: TRBD1; CDR3 DNA: TGTGCCAGCAGCCCGAGACAGGGGTTTATCCCGAACACTGAAGCTTTCTTT; CDR3 protein: CASSPRQGFIPNTEAFF
V gene: TRBV6-6; clone size: -; J gene: TRBJ1-2; D gene: -; CDR3 DNA: -; CDR3 protein: CASSRDDFRGYTF
V gene: TRBV20-1; clone size: many; J gene: TRBJ2-1; D gene: TRBD2; CDR3 DNA: TGCAGTGCTAGCCCGACTAGCGTCTACAATGAGCAGTTCTTC; CDR3 protein: CSASPTSVYNEQFF
V gene: TRBV15; clone size: many; J gene: TRBJ1-2; D gene: -; CDR3 DNA: TGTGCCACCAGCAGAAGCGGGGAGCGGGGCTACACCTTC; CDR3 protein: CATSRSGERGYTF
V gene: TRBV2; clone size: few; J gene: TRBJ2-1; D gene: TRBD2; CDR3 DNA: TGTGCCAGCAGTGATAGGCTAGCGGTCTACAATGAGCAGTTCTTC; CDR3 protein: CASSDRLAVYNEQFF
V gene: TRBV5-1; clone size: many; J gene: TRBJ2-1; D gene: TRBD1; CDR3 DNA: TGCGCCAGCAGCCACAGGGGTTTCGAGGCCAATGAGCAGTTCTTC; CDR3 protein: CASSHRGFEANEQFF
V gene: TRBV27; clone size: -; J gene: TRBJ1-1; D gene: -; CDR3 DNA: TGTGCCAGCAGTCCCCAAGGGAACCTGAACACTGAAGCTTTCTTT; CDR3 protein: CASSPQGNLNTEAFF
V gene: TRBV20-1; clone size: many; J gene: TRBJ1-5; D gene: -; CDR3 DNA: TGCAGTGCTAGAGATGAGTTCCGGGTGGGCAATCAGCCCCAGCATTTT; CDR3 protein: CSARDEFRVGNQPQHF
V gene: TRBV5-6; clone size: many; J gene: TRBJ1-1; D gene: -; CDR3 DNA: TGTGCCAGCAGCTTGGCCACAGGGAGAGCTTTCTTT; CDR3 protein: CASSLATGRAFF